This entry concerns a single T cell receptor beta chain. These data belong to a study of metastatic and nonmetastatic thyroid tumors. Via MiXCR, TCRdb re-called the PCR reads. The table has roughly 15,000 clones, approximately 20% seen once; the top ten hold approximately 7%. No patient had received any treatment before thyroid surgery. Trimming shortened V by 4 bases and J by 0 bases, and 10 bases separated the two germline ends. This CDR3 region has 13 residues. CDR1 and CDR2 from the germline V gene are DFQATT and SNEGSKA (reference sequence). Source material: adjacent normal tissue. V usage is TRBV20-1 and J usage is TRBJ2-7; unclear D gene. The TCR sequence derives from a female donor with papillary thyroid cancer or a benign thyroid nodule (not recorded which). Some clones in this sample may be carry-over from other donors' samples. As DNA, the CDR3 is TGCAGTGCTATCTCCGGGCTCTCCTACGAGCAGTACTTC. Amino acids: CSAISGLSYEQYF.